These 21 T cell receptor beta chains were sequenced from one sample in a study of OX40 agonist ivuxolimab in advanced cancers. The repertoire was sequenced with immunoSEQ multiplex PCR; TCRdb's copy has only in-frame clones and lacks some. The profile shows around 56,000 clones, roughly 86% of them singletons. Specimen: CD4+ or CD8+ T cells sorted from blood, collected in a trial of the OX40 agonist ivuxolimab. The receptors here all came from an adult with an advanced solid tumor such as melanoma, head and neck, liver or kidney cancer.

The gene calls are TRBV19 and TRBJ2-5, with no clear D. Germline V gives CDR1 LNHDA, CDR2 SQIVND (reference sequence). The V end lost 2 bases, the J end lost 5 bases, and 12 bases lay between the germline ends. This CDR3 contains 14 residues. CDR3 in amino acids: CASSIRLGKETQYF. CDR3 bases: TGTGCCAGTAGTATAAGATTAGGGAAGGAGACCCAGTACTTC.

The chain recombines TRBV7-2 with TRBJ2-5, with D unclear. This CDR3 is 12 amino acids long. Germline V CDR1 and CDR2: SGHTA, FQGNSA. The V end lost 4 bases, the J end lost 0 bases, and 3 bases lay between the germline ends. The CDR3 region is CASSSYQETQYF. As DNA, the CDR3 is TGTGCCAGCAGCTCGTACCAAGAGACCCAGTACTTC.

This clone was recorded once. The J gene is TRBJ2-3, the V gene TRBV19; D may be TRBD2 (6 bases). Germline V gene data show CDR1 as LNHDA and CDR2 as SQIVND (reference sequence). The CDR3 runs 15 residues. V was shortened by 4 bases and J by 1 base, with 12 bases between the two germline ends. In DNA form, the CDR3 reads TGTGCCAGTAGTACGGGAGTCCCTGGCACAGATACGCAGTATTTT. It translates to CASSTGVPGTDTQYF.

The chain employs TRBV14 and TRBJ1-1, with TRBD1 as a possible D gene (5 bases). The CDR3 runs to 14 residues. Germline CDR1 SGHDN, CDR2 FVKESK. Trimming removed 0 bases from V and 8 bases from J, with 13 bases in between. The CDR3 region is CASSQDQQGTEAFF. CDR3 in DNA: TGTGCCAGCAGCCAAGATCAGCAAGGGACGGAAGCTTTCTTT.

The rearrangement uses TRBV5-4 and TRBJ1-1; tentative D call: TRBD1 (5 bases). V lost 4 bases and J 8 bases, leaving 12 bases between the germline ends. The CDR3 is made up of 12 amino acids. Germline V gene sequence: CDR1 SGHNT, CDR2 YYREEE (reference sequence). CDR3 sequence reads: CASSPLGGEAFF. The CDR3 DNA follows: TGTGCCAGCAGCCCCCTTGGGGGAGAAGCTTTCTTT.

The rearrangement joins TRBV5-1 to TRBJ2-2; unclear D gene. This CDR3 spans 13 amino acids. Deletions cut 0 bases from V and 6 bases from J, with 6 bases between. Germline V gene lookup returns CDR1 SGHRS and CDR2 YFSETQ. The CDR3 coding sequence is TGCGCCAGCAGCTTGGGCTCCCCCGGGGAGCTGTTTTTT. Translating gives CASSLGSPGELFF.

V usage is TRBV7-6 and J usage is TRBJ2-2; TRBD2 matches 11 bases. Trimming at V came to 2 bases and at J to 0 bases, leaving 11 bases not matched to a gene. Germline V gene sequence: CDR1 SGHVS, CDR2 FNYEAQ. The CDR3 length is 20 residues. The CDR3 DNA sequence: TGTGCCAGCAGCTTAAGCCTTTCTGCTAGCGGGAGGCCGAACACCGGGGAGCTGTTTTTT. The encoded protein is CASSLSLSASGRPNTGELFF.

V and J are TRBV9 and TRBJ2-3, with D unclear. The V gene's germline CDR1 is SGDLS and CDR2 YYNGEE. This CDR3 has 14 amino acids. Trimming shortened V by 0 bases and J by 1 base, and 6 bases separated the two germline ends. CDR3 sequence: CASSVGPGTDTQYF. The CDR3 coding sequence is TGTGCCAGCAGCGTAGGCCCAGGCACAGATACGCAGTATTTT. The full variable domain, its missing parts supplied by reference TRBV9 and TRBJ2-3, is DSGVTQTPKHLITATGQRVTLRCSPRSGDLSVYWYQQSLDQGLQFLIQYYNGEERAKGNILERFSAQQFPDLHSELNLSSLELGDSALYFCASSVGPGTDTQYFGPGTRLTVL.

A word on this clone: The sample has other DNA sequences that encode this CDR3 too. The chain carries TRBV5-1 and TRBJ2-3; TRBD2 matches 12 bases. V lost 4 bases, J lost 3 bases, and 3 bases stayed unmatched. The CDR3 has 15 residues. Germline V lookup: CDR1 SGHRS, CDR2 YFSETQ. The CDR3 DNA is TGCGCCAGCAGCCTGACTAGCGGGAGAACAGATACGCAGTATTTT. As protein: CASSLTSGRTDTQYF. Full variable domain (outside the CDR3, taken from reference TRBV5-1 and TRBJ2-3): KAGVTQTPRYLIKTRGQQVTLSCSPISGHRSVSWYQQTPGQGLQFLFEYFSETQRNKGNFPGRFSGRQFSNSRSEMNVSTLELGDSALYLCASSLTSGRTDTQYFGPGTRLTVL.

This clone was counted only a few times. The gene calls are TRBV29-1 and TRBJ2-7; 12 positions agree with TRBD2. The CDR3 runs to 16 residues. V gave up 2 bases and J gave up 5 bases; unmatched junction bases: 10. Per germline, CDR1 SQVTM and CDR2 ANQGSEA. The CDR3 region is CSVESPTSGRGDEQYF. CDR3 nucleotide sequence: TGCAGCGTTGAAAGCCCGACTAGCGGGAGAGGAGACGAGCAGTACTTC.

In DNA form, the CDR3 reads TGTGCCAGCAGCCCCCCGTCTTCGGGAGGCACTGAAGCTTTCTTT. Translated: CASSPPSSGGTEAFF. V and J are TRBV7-2 and TRBJ1-1, with unresolved D. The CDR3 sequence is 15 residues long. V was pared by 5 bases and J by 4 bases, with 17 bases between. The V gene's germline CDR1 is SGHTA and CDR2 FQGNSA.

The chain has TRBV7-2 and TRBJ1-5; 8 positions match TRBD1. CDR1 is SGHTA and CDR2 is FQGNSA in the germline V gene. With V trimmed by 1 base and J by 8 bases, 7 bases remained unmatched. The CDR3 runs to 15 residues. Here the CDR3 reads CASSLGDRWGEPQHF. The DNA of the CDR3 is TGTGCCAGCAGCTTAGGGGACAGGTGGGGAGAGCCCCAGCATTTT.

The rearrangement links TRBV9 to TRBJ1-1; D call uncertain. Trimming took 3 bases from V and 4 from J, leaving 10 bases between them. This CDR3 is built from 13 residues. Per the germline V gene, CDR1 is SGDLS and CDR2 is YYNGEE. The CDR3 sequence is CASSDVGGTEAFF. The CDR3 DNA reads TGTGCCAGCAGCGATGTGGGAGGCACTGAAGCTTTCTTT.

This clone appeared a single time. The chain carries TRBV7-2 and TRBJ2-5; 8 nucleotides line up with TRBD2. V lost 5 bases, J lost 5 bases, and 10 bases stayed unmatched. This CDR3 has 15 amino acids. CDR1 SGHTA and CDR2 FQGNSA come from the germline V gene. CDR3 sequence: CASSRRLASDETQYF. The DNA of the CDR3 is TGTGCCAGCAGCAGACGACTAGCGAGTGATGAGACCCAGTACTTC.

The J gene is TRBJ1-4, the V gene TRBV7-9; possibly TRBD1 for D (6 bases). CDR1 is SEHNR, CDR2 FQNEAQ, per germline (reference sequence). V dropped 5 bases and J dropped 3 bases, with 13 bases sitting between them. This CDR3 is 15 amino acids long. This CDR3 reads CASSPTRQANEKLFF. CDR3 in DNA: TGTGCCAGCAGCCCCACCCGACAGGCTAATGAAAAACTGTTTTTT. Looking up the rest from reference TRBV7-9 and TRBJ1-4 gives the full variable domain: DTGVSQNPRHKITKRGQNVTFRCDPISEHNRLYWYRQTLGQGPEFLTYFQNEAQLEKSRLLSDRFSAERPKGSFSTLEIQRTEQGDSAMYLCASSPTRQANEKLFFGSGTQLSVL.

The chain uses TRBV30 and TRBJ1-5; D unresolved. This CDR3 comprises 14 residues. Germline CDR1 and CDR2: GTSNPN and SVGIG (reference sequence). Trimming pared 2 bases from V and 2 bases from J, leaving 10 bases between. The CDR3 DNA reads as TGTGCCTGGAGTCCCTTCGGGGGCAATCAGCCCCAGCATTTT. This sequence encodes CAWSPFGGNQPQHF.

V gene TRBV5-1 combines with J gene TRBJ2-7; 10 positions agree with TRBD1. The V segment lost 4 bases and the J segment 2 bases; nucleotides outside the gene matches: 3. The V gene's germline CDR1 is SGHRS and CDR2 YFSETQ. The CDR3 totals 14 residues. The CDR3 spells CASSPGQGAYEQYF. DNA of the CDR3: TGCGCCAGCAGCCCCGGACAGGGGGCCTACGAGCAGTACTTC.

This sequence joins TRBV19 and TRBJ2-2; 8 bases line up with TRBD2. The junction had 6 bases not matched to a gene; V was cut back by 6 bases and J by 6 bases. The germline gives CDR1 LNHDA, CDR2 SQIVND (reference sequence). CDR3 length equals 14 residues. DNA of the CDR3: TGTGCCAGTAGCTCGGGAGGGGGTCCCGGGGAGCTGTTTTTT. This translates into CASSSGGGPGELFF. The variable domain in full, completed from reference TRBV19 and TRBJ2-2, reads DGGITQSPKYLFRKEGQNVTLSCEQNLNHDAMYWYRQDPGQGLRLIYYSQIVNDFQKGDIAEGYSVSREKKESFPLTVTSAQKNPTAFYLCASSSGGGPGELFFGEGSRLTVL.

The V call is TRBV29-1, the J call TRBJ1-1; D is unclear. The CDR3 covers 10 residues. V was trimmed by 3 bases and J by 11 bases, leaving 10 bases between them. The germline V gene has CDR1 SQVTM and CDR2 ANQGSEA. CDR3 sequence reads: CSVELIGAFF. CDR3 bases: TGCAGCGTTGAGTTAATAGGGGCTTTCTTT. The entire variable domain, with the rest obtained from reference TRBV29-1 and TRBJ1-1, is as follows: SAVISQKPSRDICQRGTSLTIQCQVDSQVTMMFWYRQQPGQSLTLIATANQGSEATYESGFVIDKFPISRPNLTFSTLTVSNMSPEDSSIYLCSVELIGAFFGQGTRLTVV.

V usage is TRBV18 and J usage is TRBJ1-2; 7 bases line up with TRBD1. Looked up from germline, CDR1 is KGHSH and CDR2 is LQKENI. V trimming: 3 bases; J trimming: 0 bases; junction bases outside the gene matches: 1. CDR3 length: 14 residues. CDR3 nucleotide sequence: TGTGCCAGCTCACCCGGACAGGCTAACTATGGCTACACCTTC. Translated, it gives CASSPGQANYGYTF.

This chain links TRBV7-9 with TRBJ2-5; possibly TRBD2 for D (5 bases). This CDR3 is 14 amino acids long. V was cut by 5 bases and J by 7 bases, with 17 bases left in between. Germline-derived CDR1 and CDR2 are SEHNR and FQNEAQ (reference sequence). The DNA of the CDR3 is TGTGCCAGCAGCATGGCCGGGGTTCATGGGACCCAGTACTTC. This gives the protein CASSMAGVHGTQYF.